This T cell receptor (beta chain) comes out of a study of T cells after yellow fever vaccination. This clonotype was detected ten times or more. The CDR3 length is 15 residues. CDR1 is ENHRY and CDR2 is SYGVKD in the germline V gene. V was trimmed by 6 bases and J by 4 bases, leaving 19 bases between them. TCRdb ran MiXCR on the 5' RACE reads and lists one entry per CDR3 protein. The profile shows approximately 250,000 distinct CDR3 sequences, approximately 3.5% of them singletons. The genes are TRBV10-3 and TRBJ2-7; D possibly uses TRBD1 or TRBD2 (5 bases each). This clonotype was sampled from a man younger than 35 who received the YFV17D yellow fever vaccine. The sequencing here drew on PBMCs, taken 15 days after the yellow fever booster vaccination. The CDR3 protein is CAISPGTGHPYEQYF. Written as DNA, the CDR3 is TGTGCCATCAGCCCGGGGACCGGACATCCTTACGAGCAGTACTTC.